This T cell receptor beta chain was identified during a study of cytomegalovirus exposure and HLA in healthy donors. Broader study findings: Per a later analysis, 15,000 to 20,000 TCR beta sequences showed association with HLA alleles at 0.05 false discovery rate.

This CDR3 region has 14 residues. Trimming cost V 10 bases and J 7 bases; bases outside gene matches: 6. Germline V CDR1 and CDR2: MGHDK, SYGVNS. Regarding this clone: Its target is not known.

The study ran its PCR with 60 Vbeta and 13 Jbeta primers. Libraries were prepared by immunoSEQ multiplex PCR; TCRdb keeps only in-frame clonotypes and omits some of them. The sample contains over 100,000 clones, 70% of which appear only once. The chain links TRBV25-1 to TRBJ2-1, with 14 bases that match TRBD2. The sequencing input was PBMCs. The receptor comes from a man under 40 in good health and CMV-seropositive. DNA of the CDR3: TGTGCCACGGGAGGACTAGCGGGAGGTAATGAGCAGTTCTTC. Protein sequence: CATGGLAGGNEQFF.